The 30 T cell receptor beta chains presented below share a single source sample, sequenced in a study of blood T cell repertoires in COVID-19. Assay: immunoSEQ multiplex PCR; the TCRdb copy retains only in-frame clones and omits some. The sample contains 200,000 to 250,000 clones, roughly 85% of which appear only once. The sequenced sample was peripheral blood. Receptors were obtained from a woman aged 70 to 79 with COVID-19, enrolled during active disease.

V and J are TRBV30 and TRBJ2-7, with D uncertain. The V end was cut by 0 bases, the J end by 0 bases, with 9 bases between. Germline CDR1 reads GTSNPN; CDR2 reads SVGIG (reference sequence). The CDR3 totals 14 residues. The CDR3 DNA sequence: TGTGCCTGGAGTGTATCGTTCAGCTCCTACGAGCAGTACTTC. The encoded protein is CAWSVSFSSYEQYF.

J is TRBJ2-7 and V is TRBV5-1; weak D call: TRBD1 (6 bases). V was shortened by 5 bases and J by 7 bases, with 13 bases between the two germline ends. In germline, CDR1 is SGHRS, CDR2 YFSETQ. The CDR3 spans 12 residues. For the CDR3, the DNA is TGCGCCAGCAGTGTCTTGGACAGAGAGCAGTACTTC. It specifies CASSVLDREQYF.

The V gene is TRBV27, the J gene TRBJ2-5; D may be TRBD2 (5 bases). Trimming took off 2 bases at V and 6 bases at J, with 22 bases between the two ends. Germline V gene data show CDR1 as MNHEY and CDR2 as SMNVEV (reference sequence). This CDR3 is built from 17 residues. CDR3 coding DNA: TGTGCCAGCAGTTTAAGTCGGCCAGCGGCGATCGGGAAGACCCAGTACTTC. Protein: CASSLSRPAAIGKTQYF.

This sequence joins TRBV20-1 and TRBJ1-4; D uncertain. V lost 3 bases, J lost 5 bases, and 7 bases lay in between. CDR1 is DFQATT and CDR2 is SNEGSKA in the germline V gene (reference sequence). The CDR3 loop spans 12 amino acids. This chain's CDR3 is CSASSPNEKLFF. The CDR3 DNA reads TGCAGTGCTAGTTCCCCGAATGAAAAACTGTTTTTT.

The gene calls are TRBV6-5 and TRBJ1-1; weak D call: TRBD1 (5 bases). V lost 2 bases and J 4 bases, leaving 8 bases between the germline ends. The CDR3 extends over 13 amino acids. Looked up from germline, CDR1 is MNHEY and CDR2 is SVGAGI. The CDR3 DNA reads TGTGCCAGCAGTTACGGGGGGATCACTGAAGCTTTCTTT. Protein product: CASSYGGITEAFF.

This clone occurred a few times. The rearrangement links TRBV10-1 to TRBJ2-1; D possibly corresponds to TRBD2 (6 bases). The CDR3 sequence is 15 residues long. CDR1 WNHNN and CDR2 SYGVQD come from the germline V gene (reference sequence). V was cut by 10 bases and J by 9 bases, with 25 bases left in between. The CDR3 coding sequence is TGCGCCATTTTAGCGATCCTCCCCACCGGGGGTGAGCAGTTCTTC. Residues: CAILAILPTGGEQFF.

The gene calls are TRBV29-1 and TRBJ1-1; TRBD1 aligns across 10 bases. CDR1 and CDR2 from the germline V gene are SQVTM and ANQGSEA. This CDR3 region has 13 residues. V gave up 6 bases and J gave up 5 bases; unmatched junction bases: 6. CDR3 amino acids: CSVADRGQTEAFF. CDR3 nucleotides: TGCAGCGTCGCCGACAGGGGGCAGACTGAAGCTTTCTTT.

The chain recombines TRBV5-1 with TRBJ2-5; TRBD1 aligns across 7 bases. Germline V gene sequence: CDR1 SGHRS, CDR2 YFSETQ. The CDR3 is made up of 14 amino acids. J lost 3 bases, V lost 4 bases, and 6 bases had no gene match. The CDR3 sequence is CASSTGTAEETQYF. The CDR3 bases are TGCGCCAGCAGCACCGGGACAGCAGAAGAGACCCAGTACTTC.

The genes are TRBV6-6 and TRBJ2-2; 8 nucleotides agree with TRBD2. CDR3 length equals 18 residues. After removal of 5 bases from V and 0 bases from J, the junction contained 11 bases not matched to a gene. Germline loops: CDR1 MNHNY, CDR2 SVGAGI (reference sequence). The CDR3 DNA follows: TGTGCCAGCAGTCCTTCCCCCGGGAGGGATGCGAACACCGGGGAGCTGTTTTTT. Its translation: CASSPSPGRDANTGELFF.

The rearrangement uses TRBV30 and TRBJ2-3, with 8 bases fitting TRBD2. From germline, CDR1 is GTSNPN and CDR2 SVGIG (reference sequence). This CDR3 is built from 16 residues. V was clipped by 2 bases and J by 2 bases; unmatched bases: 9. The CDR3 is CAWSPLAGGFTDTQYF. The CDR3 coding sequence is TGTGCCTGGAGTCCCTTGGCGGGAGGATTCACAGATACGCAGTATTTT.

The chain couples TRBV2 to TRBJ1-5; 9 bases map to TRBD1. CDR1 is SNHLY and CDR2 is FYNNEI in the germline V gene. V shed 2 bases, J shed 3 bases, and the junction held 17 bases outside the gene matches. The CDR3 has 20 residues. The DNA of the CDR3 is TGTGCCAGCAGTGAAAGTGGGCTGAAATGGGGGACAGGGATCAATCAGCCCCAGCATTTT. It specifies CASSESGLKWGTGINQPQHF.

The chain couples TRBV27 to TRBJ2-1, with 8 bases that match TRBD2. The J segment lost 7 bases and the V segment lost 8 bases, leaving 10 bases of the junction unmatched. The CDR3 runs 14 residues. From germline, CDR1 is MNHEY and CDR2 SMNVEV (reference sequence). In DNA, the CDR3 is TGTGCCAGCGTTTCCTCGGGGGGGCGTAATGAGCAGTTCTTC. Protein sequence: CASVSSGGRNEQFF.

The V gene is TRBV28, the J gene TRBJ2-7; 9 nucleotides align to TRBD1. This CDR3 region has 15 residues. V shed 5 bases and J 6 bases; nucleotides not matched to a gene: 11. Germline CDR1 reads MDHEN; CDR2 reads SYDVKM. CDR3 in DNA: TGTGCCAGCAGTCCCCCGGGACAGGGTTGGGCCGAGCAGTACTTC. It translates to CASSPPGQGWAEQYF.

This sequence joins TRBV4-1 and TRBJ2-2; D perhaps matches TRBD2 (6 bases). With 4 bases removed from V and 1 base from J, the gap between germline ends came to 13 bases. The CDR3 has 16 amino acids. Germline V lookup: CDR1 MGHRA, CDR2 YSYEKL. CDR3 coding DNA: TGCGCCAGCAGCCTCCGTGGAGGGGAGAACACCGGGGAGCTGTTTTTT. The encoded protein is CASSLRGGENTGELFF.

The J gene is TRBJ2-7, the V gene TRBV7-2, with 11 nucleotides matching TRBD2. CDR1 is SGHTA and CDR2 is FQGNSA in the germline V gene. The CDR3 covers 18 residues. Unmatched junction bases numbered 11, after V lost 0 bases and J lost 4 bases. DNA for the CDR3: TGTGCCAGCAGCTTAGCGCGAGGGGCTAGCGGGAGGAGGTACGAGCAGTACTTC. It encodes CASSLARGASGRRYEQYF.

The chain is built from TRBV5-5 and TRBJ2-3, with 7 bases identical to TRBD1. V lost 4 bases and J lost 4; bases outside the gene matches: 6. CDR3 length equals 14 residues. From germline, CDR1 is SGHKS and CDR2 YYEKEE (reference sequence). The CDR3 DNA is TGTGCCAGCAGCCGGGACAGAAGCGCAGATACGCAGTATTTT. It translates to CASSRDRSADTQYF. Full variable domain (missing parts from reference TRBV5-5 and TRBJ2-3): DAGVTQSPTHLIKTRGQQVTLRCSPISGHKSVSWYQQVLGQGPQFIFQYYEKEERGRGNFPDRFSARQFPNYSSELNVNALLLGDSALYLCASSRDRSADTQYFGPGTRLTVL.

This chain joins TRBV7-8 and TRBJ2-2; D may be TRBD2 (6 bases). This CDR3 region has 14 residues. With 2 bases removed from V and 7 bases from J, the gap between germline ends came to 11 bases. CDR1 is SGHVS, CDR2 FQNEAQ, per germline. The CDR3 DNA sequence: TGTGCCAGCAGCTTAAGGAGGGTCGGCGGGGAGCTGTTTTTT. Its protein is CASSLRRVGGELFF.

The rearrangement links TRBV4-3 to TRBJ2-7, with a possible D match to TRBD2 (5 bases). This CDR3 region has 14 residues. V lost 3 bases, J lost 1 base, and 10 bases lay in between. Germline assignment: CDR1 LGHNA and CDR2 YSLEER. The CDR3 sequence is CASSQSRASYEQYF. The CDR3 DNA reads as TGCGCCAGCAGCCAGTCGCGGGCTTCCTACGAGCAGTACTTC.

The rearrangement links TRBV7-8 to TRBJ1-6, with D hard to call. Germline CDR1 reads SGHVS; CDR2 reads FQNEAQ. The CDR3 loop spans 16 amino acids. The V and J ends lost 1 base and 5 bases respectively, with 12 bases between them. The DNA for the CDR3 is TGTGCCAGCAGCTTAGGGTCAGGATGGAATAATTCACCCCTCCACTTT. Its protein product is CASSLGSGWNNSPLHF.

The CDR3 nucleotides are TGTGCCAGCAGATTGGGGGCCGTTGAAAAACTGTTTTTT. As protein: CASRLGAVEKLFF. The chain joins TRBV7-6 to TRBJ1-4; perhaps TRBD1 as D (6 bases). Germline CDR1 is SGHVS and CDR2 is FNYEAQ. Trimming pared 6 bases from V and 7 bases from J, leaving 12 bases between. CDR3 length: 13 amino acids.

The V gene is TRBV7-2, the J gene TRBJ1-5; D unresolved. Germline CDR1 is SGHTA and CDR2 is FQGNSA. Trimming removed 5 bases at V and 12 bases at J, with 20 bases between. The CDR3 extends over 14 amino acids. The CDR3 protein is CASSPRPGNQFQHF. CDR3 DNA: TGTGCCAGCAGCCCCCGGCCAGGCAATCAGTTCCAGCATTTT.

V usage is TRBV5-8 and J usage is TRBJ2-4, with 7 positions matching TRBD1. The J segment lost 6 bases and the V segment lost 3 bases, leaving 9 bases of the junction unmatched. There are 15 residues in the CDR3. From germline, CDR1 is SGHTS and CDR2 YDEGEE. The DNA of the CDR3 is TGTGCCAGCAGCTCACACAGGGGATTCGGAAACATTCAGTACTTC. It codes for CASSSHRGFGNIQYF.

The rearrangement joins TRBV7-6 to TRBJ2-6, with TRBD1 identical over 11 bases. Trimming cost V 0 bases and J 3 bases; bases outside gene matches: 4. The CDR3 spans 18 residues. Germline CDR1 reads SGHVS; CDR2 reads FNYEAQ. The CDR3 region is CASSLAGQGAGGANVLTF. The CDR3 coding sequence is TGTGCCAGCAGCTTAGCTGGACAGGGGGCGGGTGGGGCCAACGTCCTGACTTTC. Drawing the rest from reference TRBV7-6 and TRBJ2-6, the complete variable domain is GAGVSQSPRYKVTKRGQDVALRCDPISGHVSLYWYRQALGQGPEFLTYFNYEAQQDKSGLPNDRFSAERPEGSISTLTIQRTEQRDSAMYRCASSLAGQGAGGANVLTFGAGSRLTVL.

The genes are TRBV4-2 and TRBJ1-2; TRBD1 is a possible D gene (5 bases). CDR3 size: 14 residues. V was shortened by 0 bases and J by 6 bases, with 11 bases between the two germline ends. Germline assignment: CDR1 LGHNA and CDR2 YNFKEQ. CDR3 in amino acids: CASSQEQGVDGYTF. CDR3 DNA: TGTGCCAGCAGCCAAGAGCAGGGTGTTGATGGCTACACCTTC.

This clone was counted a few times. The V call is TRBV18, the J call TRBJ1-4; TRBD1 is a possible D gene (5 bases). Trimming removed 2 bases at V and 8 bases at J, with 12 bases between. The CDR3 covers 14 residues. The germline V gene has CDR1 KGHSH and CDR2 LQKENI. For the CDR3, the DNA is TGTGCCAGCTCACCATATATGGAGGGGGAAAAACTGTTTTTT. This translates into CASSPYMEGEKLFF.

V usage is TRBV4-1 and J usage is TRBJ1-1, with unresolved D. This CDR3 spans 14 amino acids. With 1 base removed from V and 0 bases from J, the gap between germline ends came to 6 bases. Germline V gives CDR1 MGHRA, CDR2 YSYEKL. CDR3 sequence (DNA): TGCGCCAGCAGCCAAGTTAACATGAACACTGAAGCTTTCTTT. Amino acids: CASSQVNMNTEAFF.

The rearrangement joins TRBV12-3 or TRBV12-4 to TRBJ1-5, with unresolved D. V lost 11 bases to trimming and J lost 7 bases, with 18 bases between them. The CDR3 sequence is 13 residues long. CDR3 coding DNA: TGTGCCGGATCTTTGGGAGCCGGCCAGCCCCAGCATTTT. Its protein is CAGSLGAGQPQHF.

The chain is built from TRBV2 and TRBJ1-1; TRBD1 is a possible D gene (6 bases). The CDR3 spans 13 residues. The germline V gene has CDR1 SNHLY and CDR2 FYNNEI. V lost 1 base and J lost 7, with 10 bases in between. CDR3 coding DNA: TGTGCCAGCAGTGAAGGGGGAGGGGGTGAAGCTTTCTTT. Its translation is CASSEGGGGEAFF.

The J gene is TRBJ1-2, the V gene TRBV21-1; the table names TRBD1, a call not compared with the DNA. TRBV21-1 is termed a pseudogene. CDR3 length equals 14 residues. CDR3 bases: TGTGCCAGCAGCGAACCAGGGCGTAACTATGGCTACACCTTC. It specifies CASSEPGRNYGYTF.

This rearrangement joins TRBV29-1 to TRBJ2-5, with 9 positions matching TRBD2. The CDR3 loop spans 16 amino acids. Germline V CDR1 and CDR2: SQVTM, ANQGSEA. The ends lost 5 bases at V and 4 bases at J; junction bases unmatched: 14. CDR3 amino acids: CSVQGGGAFISETQYF. The CDR3 DNA sequence: TGCAGCGTTCAGGGCGGGGGGGCGTTCATCTCAGAGACCCAGTACTTC.